Given below is one TCR beta chain in context. The antigen is not known. These data come from a study of CD8+ T cells in alopecia areata. Study at large: Oral tofacitinib, 5 to 10 mg twice daily, was given in an open-label trial. Tofacitinib ran for 6 to 18 months before 6 months off drug.

Following extraction, RNA underwent reverse transcription to cDNA, which served as the sequencing template. Generated by immunoSEQ multiplex PCR, the TCRdb table keeps only in-frame clones and is missing some. The sample records some 200,000 clones, more than 55% being singletons. V lost 0 bases and J 3 bases, leaving 6 bases between the germline ends. Germline values: CDR1 SGDLS, CDR2 YYNGEE. The CDR3 totals 14 residues. The treatment: oral pan-JAK inhibitor, 5-10 mg twice daily. Study results and limitations: With patients, TCR sharing proved less clear than in mice, a difference possibly related to HLA. Lesional tissue from the scalp (especially in alopecia totalis/universalis) showed higher clonality than normal scalp.

This TCR was sampled from a human donor with alopecia areata. The input for sequencing was CD4+ T cells sorted from blood, taken at week 4, from a patient treated with tofacitinib. The chain links TRBV9 to TRBJ2-2; D is undetermined. Here the CDR3 reads CASSVVPYTGELFF. DNA for the CDR3: TGTGCCAGCAGCGTAGTTCCTTACACCGGGGAGCTGTTTTTT. Full variable domain (missing parts from reference TRBV9 and TRBJ2-2): DSGVTQTPKHLITATGQRVTLRCSPRSGDLSVYWYQQSLDQGLQFLIQYYNGEERAKGNILERFSAQQFPDLHSELNLSSLELGDSALYFCASSVVPYTGELFFGEGSRLTVL.